This TCR beta chain was retrieved from a study of early T cells in non-severe SARS-CoV-2 infection. The overall study: The authors sequenced bulk RNA from unsorted whole blood, leaving chains unpaired.

TCRdb re-analysed the 5' RACE reads in MiXCR, keeping a single row per CDR3 protein. The sample includes some 81,000 distinct CDR3 sequences, about 15% of them seen just once. V was shortened by 11 bases and J by 5 bases, with 15 bases between the two germline ends. The length of the CDR3 is 12 residues. Germline CDR1 SNHLY, CDR2 FYNNEI. This clonotype was found many times. Sample: whole blood. The genes are TRBV2 and TRBJ2-5; no clear D gene. This sequence originates from an adult who was a healthcare worker with PCR-confirmed SARS-CoV-2 infection or an uninfected control (not recorded which). The CDR3 coding sequence is TGTGCCTCTAGACTGTTCGAGGAGACCCAGTACTTC. This translates into CASRLFEETQYF.